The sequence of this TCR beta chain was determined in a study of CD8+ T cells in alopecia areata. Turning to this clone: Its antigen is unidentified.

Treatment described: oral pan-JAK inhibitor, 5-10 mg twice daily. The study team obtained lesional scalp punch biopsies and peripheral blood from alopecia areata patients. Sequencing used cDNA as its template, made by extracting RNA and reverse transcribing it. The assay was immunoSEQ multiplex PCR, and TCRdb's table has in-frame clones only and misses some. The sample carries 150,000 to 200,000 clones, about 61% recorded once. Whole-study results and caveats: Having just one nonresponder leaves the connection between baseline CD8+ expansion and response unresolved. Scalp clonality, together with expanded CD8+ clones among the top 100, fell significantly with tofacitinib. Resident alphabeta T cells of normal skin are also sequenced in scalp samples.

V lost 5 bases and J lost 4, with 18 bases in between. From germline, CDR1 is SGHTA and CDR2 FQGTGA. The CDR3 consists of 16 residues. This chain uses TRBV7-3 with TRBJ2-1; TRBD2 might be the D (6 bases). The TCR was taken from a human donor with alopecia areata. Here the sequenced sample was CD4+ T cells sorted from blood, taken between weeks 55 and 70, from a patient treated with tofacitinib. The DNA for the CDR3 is TGTGCCAGCAGCCCGACTCCACGGGGGAGTTACAATGAGCAGTTCTTC. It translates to CASSPTPRGSYNEQFF.